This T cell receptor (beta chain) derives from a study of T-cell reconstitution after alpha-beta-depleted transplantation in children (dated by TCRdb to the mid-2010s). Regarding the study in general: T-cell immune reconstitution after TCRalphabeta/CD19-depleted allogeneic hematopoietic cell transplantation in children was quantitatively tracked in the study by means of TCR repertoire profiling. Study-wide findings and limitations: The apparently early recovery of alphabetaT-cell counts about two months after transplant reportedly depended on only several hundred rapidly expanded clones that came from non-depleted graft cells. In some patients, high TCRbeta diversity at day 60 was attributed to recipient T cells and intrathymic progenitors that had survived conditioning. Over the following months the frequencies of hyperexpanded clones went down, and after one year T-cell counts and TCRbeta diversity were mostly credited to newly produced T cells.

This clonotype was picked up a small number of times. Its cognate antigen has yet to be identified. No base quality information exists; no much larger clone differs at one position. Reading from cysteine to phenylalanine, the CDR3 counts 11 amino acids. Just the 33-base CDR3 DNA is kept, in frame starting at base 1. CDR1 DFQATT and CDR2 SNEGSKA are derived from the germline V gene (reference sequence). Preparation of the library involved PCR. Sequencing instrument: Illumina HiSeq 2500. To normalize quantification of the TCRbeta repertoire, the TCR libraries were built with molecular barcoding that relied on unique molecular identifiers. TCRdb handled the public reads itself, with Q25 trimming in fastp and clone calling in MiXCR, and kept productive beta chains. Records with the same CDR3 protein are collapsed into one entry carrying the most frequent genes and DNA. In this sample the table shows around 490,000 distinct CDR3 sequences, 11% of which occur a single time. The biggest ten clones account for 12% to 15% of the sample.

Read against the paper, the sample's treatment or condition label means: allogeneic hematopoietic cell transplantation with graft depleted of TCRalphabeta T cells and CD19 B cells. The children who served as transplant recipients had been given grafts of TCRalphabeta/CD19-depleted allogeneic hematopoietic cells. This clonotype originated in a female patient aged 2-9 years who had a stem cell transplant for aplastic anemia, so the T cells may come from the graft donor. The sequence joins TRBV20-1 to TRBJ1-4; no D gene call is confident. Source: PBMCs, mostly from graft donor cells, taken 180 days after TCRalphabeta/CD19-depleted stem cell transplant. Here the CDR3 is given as CSCTDNEKLFF. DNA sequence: TGCAGCTGCACCGATAATGAAAAACTGTTTTTT.